The sequence of this T cell receptor (beta chain) was determined in a study of cytomegalovirus exposure and HLA in healthy donors. Study findings and constraints: Subsequent analysis found a tendency for first-cohort TCR clusters to co-occur within the 95 to 150 validation repertoires. The authors enumerated around 150 TCR beta chains as linked to cytomegalovirus. CMV antigen specificity was confirmed in vitro for a few CMV-associated chains.

The CDR3 is 14 residues long. CDR1 and CDR2 from the germline V gene are SGHRS and YFSETQ. V lost 4 bases and J lost 2; bases outside the gene matches: 4. Sequenced by immunoSEQ multiplex PCR; TCRdb stores in-frame clones only, minus some. The data contain around 190,000 clones, roughly 83% of them singletons. Remarks on this clone: Its antigen is unknown.

The sample was PBMCs. This clonotype was sampled from a woman younger than 30 in good health and CMV-seronegative. The gene calls are TRBV5-1 and TRBJ2-5, with 8 bases lining up with TRBD1. The CDR3: CASSRQGAQETQYF. CDR3 in DNA: TGCGCCAGCAGCCGGCAGGGGGCTCAAGAGACCCAGTACTTC.